This TCR beta chain is from a study of breast tumors, draining lymph nodes, adjacent tissues. This clonotype was observed many times. Its antigen is unknown. Study-level points and caveats: Tumor TCR diversity was below lymph nodes but above nontumor tissue. Luminal-like breast cancer showed significantly higher tumor–nontumor repertoire similarity than basal-like. The data were judged consistent with most tumor T cells coming from lymph node and expanding in tumor. Data only fit, rather than demonstrated, lymph node origin of most tumor T cells.

From the multiplex PCR reads, TCRdb called clonotypes with MiXCR, one entry per CDR3 protein. Altogether roughly 20,000 distinct CDR3 sequences are present, around 41% being singletons, with the ten largest covering approximately 25%. The CDR3 extends over 11 amino acids. Germline-derived CDR1 and CDR2 are GTSNPN and SVGIG (reference sequence). With 2 bases removed from V and 4 bases from J, the gap between germline ends came to 5 bases. The sequenced sample was breast tumor tissue. The chain combines TRBV30 with TRBJ1-2; no definite D call. This sequence was found in a female donor with breast cancer. Some clones in this sample may be carry-over from other donors' samples. CDR3 nucleotides: TGTGCCTGGAGTCAGATCTATGGCTACACCTTC. This sequence encodes CAWSQIYGYTF.